This is a list of T cell receptor beta chains from one sample in a study of T cell responses to AZD1222 COVID-19 vaccine. Clones were read by immunoSEQ multiplex PCR, and TCRdb kept only the in-frame ones, dropping some. The sample lists more than 95,000 clones, 70% to 90% occurring once. The sample was peripheral blood, taken on day 0 of AZD1222 vaccination. These receptors all come from an adult in good health. Each CDR3 is given with its conserved first and last residue. D genes are given only for firm matches. Size is omitted from some rows. Given values are once, few, many or a class for expanded clones.

CDR3 DNA	CDR3 protein	clone size	V gene	J gene	D gene
TGTGCCAGTAGTATGAGGCGGGGGAATCAGCCCCAGCATTTT	CASSMRRGNQPQHF	.	TRBV19	TRBJ1-5	.
TGTGCCAGCAGCCACCGGGGGACCTCCTACGAGCAGTACTTC	CASSHRGTSYEQYF	.	TRBV13	TRBJ2-7	.
TGTGCCAGCAGCTTGGGAGGACCCGAGCAGTACTTC	CASSLGGPEQYF	medium-sized	TRBV5-4	TRBJ2-7	.
TGTGCCAGCAGGGAGTTGAGGGGGGAAAAACTGTTTTTT	CASRELRGEKLFF	.	TRBV27	TRBJ1-4	.
TGTGCCAGCAGTCGGTCGGGGGGATTCACCGAGCAGTACTTC	CASSRSGGFTEQYF	few	TRBV28	TRBJ2-7	TRBD2
TGTGCCAGCTCGTCGGACAGTAAGAACTATGGCTACACCTTC	CASSSDSKNYGYTF	.	TRBV18	TRBJ1-2	.
TGTGCCAGCAGCTCAGGAGGAGGGGTCACTGAAGCTTTCTTT	CASSSGGGVTEAFF	.	TRBV11-2	TRBJ1-1	.
TGTGCCAGTAGTACACCCTTGACAGGGAGTATGGAGACCCAGTACTTC	CASSTPLTGSMETQYF	few	TRBV19	TRBJ2-5	TRBD1
TGTGCCAGCACGGACGGGGAGGGGCAAGGCACTGAAGCTTTCTTT	CASTDGEGQGTEAFF	.	TRBV6-5	TRBJ1-1	.
TGTGCCAGCAGCCGAGGGGGCAGCGGAGGAAACACCATATATTTT	CASSRGGSGGNTIYF	.	TRBV7-8	TRBJ1-3	TRBD1
TGTGCCAGCAGTTTAAATTTGGGCTCACCCCTCCACTTT	CASSLNLGSPLHF	.	TRBV27	TRBJ1-6	.
TGCGCCAGCAGCCAACGACCCCTAGCGGGGGGGCTGTACGATACGCAGTATTTT	CASSQRPLAGGLYDTQYF	.	TRBV4-1	TRBJ2-3	TRBD2
TGTGCCAGCAGTGAAAAAAGAAATTCTGGGGCCAACGTCCTGACTTTC	CASSEKRNSGANVLTF	.	TRBV2	TRBJ2-6	.
TGTGCCAGCAGCCCGGACACAACTGGAAACACCATATATTTT	CASSPDTTGNTIYF	.	TRBV6-5	TRBJ1-3	.
TGTGCCAGCAGTGAAGGTGTGGGATGGGGTCAGCCCCAGCATTTT	CASSEGVGWGQPQHF	.	TRBV6-1	TRBJ1-5	.
TGTGCCAGCAGCTTAGATCTGAACCATAATTCACCCCTCCACTTT	CASSLDLNHNSPLHF	once	TRBV11-3	TRBJ1-6	.
TGTGCCAGCAGTAACTCCCTCCAGGGGCGCTATGGCTACACCTTC	CASSNSLQGRYGYTF	.	TRBV6-2/TRBV6-3	TRBJ1-2	.
TGTGCCAGCAGTCCCGACAGCGGGGGACCCAATGAGCAGTTCTTC	CASSPDSGGPNEQFF	.	TRBV27	TRBJ2-1	TRBD2
TGTGCCAGCAGACTACAGGGGGCGGGCTATGGCTACACCTTC	CASRLQGAGYGYTF	.	TRBV5-5	TRBJ1-2	TRBD1
TGCGCCAGCAGCTTGGCCGACAGACCCGACTCCTACGAGCAGTACTTC	CASSLADRPDSYEQYF	.	TRBV5-1	TRBJ2-7	.
TGTGCCAGCAGCGTAGGACCTTATCTCCCTTCTGGAAACACCATATATTTT	CASSVGPYLPSGNTIYF	.	TRBV9	TRBJ1-3	.
TGTGCCAGCAGCCAAGAAATGATGGGCGCAGGCACAGATACGCAGTATTTT	CASSQEMMGAGTDTQYF	once	TRBV3-1/TRBV3-2	TRBJ2-3	.